Detailed here is one T cell receptor (beta chain). An input of about 0.45 to 1 ug of RNA was subjected to reverse transcription using random hexamers. One entry per CDR3 protein results from TCRdb running MiXCR on the immunoSEQ multiplex PCR reads. The sample holds approximately 87,000 distinct CDR3 sequences, about 95% seen once. This entry belongs to a study of CD8 T cells in Susac syndrome. The CDR3 contains 16 residues. The germline V and J ends were trimmed by 5 bases and 0 bases, with 16 bases remaining between them. CDR1 is LNHNV, CDR2 YYDKDF, per germline (reference sequence). This receptor was identified in a human donor with Susac syndrome. V gene TRBV15 combines with J gene TRBJ1-1; weak D call: TRBD1 (5 bases). Material: CD8+ T cells from PBMCs. The CDR3 DNA reads as TGTGCCACCAGCGGAACCTCAAGGGGCCTGAACACTGAAGCTTTCTTT. Translated: CATSGTSRGLNTEAFF.